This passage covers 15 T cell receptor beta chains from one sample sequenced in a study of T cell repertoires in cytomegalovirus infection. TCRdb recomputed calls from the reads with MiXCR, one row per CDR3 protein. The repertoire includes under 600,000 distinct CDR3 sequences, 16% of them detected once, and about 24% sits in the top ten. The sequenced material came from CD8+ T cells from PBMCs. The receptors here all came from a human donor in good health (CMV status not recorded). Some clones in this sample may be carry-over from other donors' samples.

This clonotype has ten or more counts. The CDR3 DNA is TGTGCCAGCAGCTTAGCGGCAGGGGGAGAGACCCAGTACTTC. Encoded protein: CASSLAAGGETQYF. The chain is built from TRBV7-8 and TRBJ2-5, with 7 bases matching TRBD1. This CDR3 contains 14 residues. V dropped 0 bases and J dropped 4; count of bases not matched to a gene: 2. The germline V gene has CDR1 SGHVS and CDR2 FQNEAQ.

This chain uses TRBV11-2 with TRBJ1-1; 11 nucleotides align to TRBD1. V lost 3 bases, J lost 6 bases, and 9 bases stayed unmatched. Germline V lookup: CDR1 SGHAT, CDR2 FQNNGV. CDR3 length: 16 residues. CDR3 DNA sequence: TGTGCCAGCAGCTTCCCACGGACAGGGGGCGTCCCTGAAGCTTTCTTT. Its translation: CASSFPRTGGVPEAFF.

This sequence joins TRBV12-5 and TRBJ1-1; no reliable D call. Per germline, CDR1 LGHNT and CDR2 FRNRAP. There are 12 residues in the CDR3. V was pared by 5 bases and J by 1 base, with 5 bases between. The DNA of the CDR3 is TGTGCTAGTGGTGAGGGGAACACTGAAGCTTTCTTT. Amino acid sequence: CASGEGNTEAFF. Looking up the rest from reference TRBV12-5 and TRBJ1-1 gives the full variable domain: DARVTQTPRHKVTEMGQEVTMRCQPILGHNTVFWYRQTMMQGLELLAYFRNRAPLDDSGMPKDRFSAEMPDATLATLKIQPSEPRDSAVYFCASGEGNTEAFFGQGTRLTVV.

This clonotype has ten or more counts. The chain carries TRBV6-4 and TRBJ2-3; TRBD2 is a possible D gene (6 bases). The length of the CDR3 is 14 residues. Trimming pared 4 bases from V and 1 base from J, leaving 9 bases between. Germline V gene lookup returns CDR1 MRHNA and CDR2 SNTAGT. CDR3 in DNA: TGTGCCAGCAGTGCGGGCGGGGGCACAGATACGCAGTATTTT. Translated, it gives CASSAGGGTDTQYF.

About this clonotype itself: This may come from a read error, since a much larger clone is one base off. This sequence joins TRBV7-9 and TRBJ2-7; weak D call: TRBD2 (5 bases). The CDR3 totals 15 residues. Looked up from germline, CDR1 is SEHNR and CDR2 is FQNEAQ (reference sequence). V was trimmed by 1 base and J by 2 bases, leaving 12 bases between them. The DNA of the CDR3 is TGTGCCAGCAGCTTAGTAGCGAAGTCGACCTACGAGCAGTACTTC. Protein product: CASSLVAKSTYEQYF.

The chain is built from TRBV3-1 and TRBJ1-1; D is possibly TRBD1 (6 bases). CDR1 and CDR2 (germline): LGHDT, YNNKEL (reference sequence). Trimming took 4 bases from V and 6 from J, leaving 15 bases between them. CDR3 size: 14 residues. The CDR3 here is CASSPLQGIPEAFF. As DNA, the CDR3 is TGTGCCAGCAGCCCCCTACAGGGAATCCCTGAAGCTTTCTTT. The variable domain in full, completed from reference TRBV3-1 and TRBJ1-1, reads DTAVSQTPKYLVTQMGNDKSIKCEQNLGHDTMYWYKQDSKKFLKIMFSYNNKELIINETVPNRFSPKSPDKAHLNLHINSLELGDSAVYFCASSPLQGIPEAFFGQGTRLTVV.

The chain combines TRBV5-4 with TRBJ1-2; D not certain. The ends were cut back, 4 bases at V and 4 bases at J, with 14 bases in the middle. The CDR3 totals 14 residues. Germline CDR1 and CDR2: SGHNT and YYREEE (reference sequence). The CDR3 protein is CASSPSGVSYGYTF. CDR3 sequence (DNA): TGTGCCAGCAGCCCGTCCGGGGTCAGCTATGGCTACACCTTC.

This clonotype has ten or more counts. The CDR3 protein is CAVTGTSYEQYF. As DNA, the CDR3 is TGTGCCGTCACCGGGACTAGCTACGAGCAGTACTTC. The V call is TRBV10-3, the J call TRBJ2-7; 8 bases align to TRBD2. The V segment lost 11 bases and the J segment 3 bases; nucleotides outside the gene matches: 6. The CDR3 runs to 12 residues. Germline CDR1 ENHRY, CDR2 SYGVKD.

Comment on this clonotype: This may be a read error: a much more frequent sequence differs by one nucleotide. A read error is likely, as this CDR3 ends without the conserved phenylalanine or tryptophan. The DNA for the CDR3 is TGTGCCAGCAGCTTAGCGCTCGGGTTGGATAGCTACGAGCAGTACTTA. Amino acid sequence: CASSLALGLDSYEQYL. This chain connects TRBV7-6 to TRBJ2-7, with D unresolved. Germline V gives CDR1 SGHVS, CDR2 FNYEAQ. V lost 0 bases to trimming and J lost 3 bases, with 15 bases between them. This CDR3 is built from 16 residues.

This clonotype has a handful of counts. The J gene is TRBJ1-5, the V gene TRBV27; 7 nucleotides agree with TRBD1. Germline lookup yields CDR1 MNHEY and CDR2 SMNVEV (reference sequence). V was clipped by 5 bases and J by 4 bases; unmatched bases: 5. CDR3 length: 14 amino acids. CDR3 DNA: TGTGCCAGCAGTGCCTTACAGGGGAATCAGCCCCAGCATTTT. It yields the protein CASSALQGNQPQHF.

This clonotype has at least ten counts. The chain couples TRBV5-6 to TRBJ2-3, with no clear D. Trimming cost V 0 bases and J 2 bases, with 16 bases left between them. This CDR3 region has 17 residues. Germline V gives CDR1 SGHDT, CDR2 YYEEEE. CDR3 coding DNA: TGTGCCAGCAGCTTGGACGGGTGGCAGACTTCCACAGATACGCAGTATTTT. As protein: CASSLDGWQTSTDTQYF. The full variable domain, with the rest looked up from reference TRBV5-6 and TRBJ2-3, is DAGVTQSPTHLIKTRGQQVTLRCSPKSGHDTVSWYQQALGQGPQFIFQYYEEEERQRGNFPDRFSGHQFPNYSSELNVNALLLGDSALYLCASSLDGWQTSTDTQYFGPGTRLTVL.

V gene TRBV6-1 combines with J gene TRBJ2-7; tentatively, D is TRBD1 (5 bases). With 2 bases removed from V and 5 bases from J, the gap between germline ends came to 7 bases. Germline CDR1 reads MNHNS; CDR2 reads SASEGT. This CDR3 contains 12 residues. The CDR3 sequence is CASSESRDEQYF. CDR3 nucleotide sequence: TGTGCCAGCAGTGAATCCAGGGACGAGCAGTACTTC.

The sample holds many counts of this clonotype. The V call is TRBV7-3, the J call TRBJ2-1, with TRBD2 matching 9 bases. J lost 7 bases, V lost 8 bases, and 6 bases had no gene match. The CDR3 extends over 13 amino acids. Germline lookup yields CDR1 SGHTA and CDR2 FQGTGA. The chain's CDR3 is CASGPLAGNEQFF. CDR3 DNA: TGTGCCAGCGGCCCCCTAGCGGGGAATGAGCAGTTCTTC.

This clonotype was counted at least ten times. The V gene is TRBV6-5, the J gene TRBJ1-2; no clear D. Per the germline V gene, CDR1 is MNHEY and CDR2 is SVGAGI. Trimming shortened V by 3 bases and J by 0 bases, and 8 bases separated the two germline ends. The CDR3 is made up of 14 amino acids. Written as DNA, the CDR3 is TGTGCCAGCAGTTATGTGGGCTCTAACTATGGCTACACCTTC. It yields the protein CASSYVGSNYGYTF.

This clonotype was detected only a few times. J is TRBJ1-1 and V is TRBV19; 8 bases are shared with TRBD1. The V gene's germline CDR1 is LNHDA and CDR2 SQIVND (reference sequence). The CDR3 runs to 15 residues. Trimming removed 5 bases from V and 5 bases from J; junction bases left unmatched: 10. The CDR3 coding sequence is TGTGCCAGTAGTCTTCCCCCGACAGGGGTTACTGAAGCTTTCTTT. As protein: CASSLPPTGVTEAFF.